The clone carrying this TCR beta chain was recorded a few times. Its specificity is not known. The entry originates in a study of beta chain features in type 1 diabetes. Study results and caveats: A closer apparent resemblance between naive, central memory and Treg TCRB repertoires was seen in patients than in healthy donors. The study found moderately but significantly shorter TCRB CDR3s in all four CD4+ subsets of Type 1 diabetes patients.

The CDR3 consists of 12 residues. Trimming cost V 6 bases and J 4 bases, with 6 bases left between them. Germline V gives CDR1 SNHLY, CDR2 FYNNEI. Expressed TCRB transcripts were sequenced, since all the RNA that had been isolated was reverse transcribed. Sequencing was performed with immunoSEQ multiplex PCR; in TCRdb, only in-frame clones are kept and a portion is missing. The sample carries about 470,000 clones, approximately 30% recorded once. Every donor had blood drawn once into heparin, about 116 mL on average. Sorting based on CD45RO/CCR7/CD25/CD127/CD95/CD27 separated CD4+ naive, central memory, regulatory and stem cell-like memory cells.

The chain carries TRBV2 and TRBJ2-2; the D is unclear. Sequencing was performed on naive CD4+ T cells from blood. The sequence was collected from a man aged 18-30 years in good health. CDR3: CASRVFTGELFF. DNA for the CDR3: TGTGCCAGCAGGGTCTTCACCGGGGAGCTGTTTTTT.